The T cell receptor (beta chain) under discussion was sequenced for a study of patients and donors after allogeneic stem cell transplantation. This clonotype was detected only a few times. In TCRdb, the RT-PCR reads were re-called with MiXCR into one record per CDR3 protein. The sample records some 960,000 distinct CDR3 sequences, over 15% being singletons. The CDR3 consists of 14 residues. Germline V CDR1 and CDR2: LGHNA, YSLEER. The V end was cut by 0 bases, the J end by 5 bases, with 10 bases between. The TCR comes from a human donor who was either an allogeneic HSCT recipient or a stem cell or donor lymphocyte infusion donor (not recorded which). It is not recorded whose cells these are; they may come from a transplant donor. The sample was blood, either unsorted or a sorted T cell fraction (not recorded which). V usage is TRBV4-3 and J usage is TRBJ2-5; D is perhaps TRBD1 (5 bases). This chain's CDR3 is CASSQDKGWETQYF. The CDR3 nucleotides are TGCGCCAGCAGCCAAGATAAGGGGTGGGAGACCCAGTACTTC.